This T cell receptor beta chain was documented in a study of blood T cell repertoires in COVID-19. The table came from immunoSEQ multiplex PCR; TCRdb's copy has only in-frame clones and leaves some out. The sample records approximately 270,000 clones, just under 90% being singletons. Per the germline V gene, CDR1 is SGHRS and CDR2 is YFSETQ. V lost 3 bases and J 1 base, leaving 22 bases between the germline ends. CDR3 length: 18 residues. The sample holds one count of this clone. The V call is TRBV5-1, the J call TRBJ2-5; the D gene is possibly TRBD2 (6 bases). Sequencing was carried out using PBMCs or T cells enriched from blood (not recorded which). The origin of this receptor is an older woman who had recovered from COVID-19. The CDR3 is CASSSGGSPADFQETQYF. The DNA for the CDR3 is TGCGCCAGCAGCTCCGGGGGTTCTCCGGCAGACTTCCAAGAGACCCAGTACTTC. The full variable domain, with the rest looked up from reference TRBV5-1 and TRBJ2-5, is KAGVTQTPRYLIKTRGQQVTLSCSPISGHRSVSWYQQTPGQGLQFLFEYFSETQRNKGNFPGRFSGRQFSNSRSEMNVSTLELGDSALYLCASSSGGSPADFQETQYFGPGTRLLVL.